This paragraph reports one T cell receptor (beta chain). No antigen is known for it. Since the CDR3 does not end with the conserved phenylalanine or tryptophan, this likely comes from a read error. No cell sorting was done before RNA was extracted from the tissue. Chemotherapy-naive patients with new lung cancer underwent thoracic surgery in China, August–late 2014. TCRbeta libraries were built with three rounds of nested PCR, modified from ARM-PCR. TCRdb reprocessed the multiplex PCR reads with MiXCR, giving one entry per CDR3 protein. The table has fewer than 120,000 distinct CDR3 sequences, roughly 84% seen once. The data stem from a study of tumor and adjacent non-tumor tissue in lung cancer. Across the study: Histology: eleven to twelve adenocarcinoma, a couple of squamous cell carcinoma, 1 small cell lung cancer. Each sample yielded around 4.2 million productive TCRbeta reads on average. Study observations and caveats: Tumor tissue had significantly higher TCR diversity than normal lung.

With 4 bases removed from V and 10 bases from J, the gap between germline ends came to 18 bases. Looked up from germline, CDR1 is SGHDT and CDR2 is YYEEEE. The CDR3 is 15 residues long. The sample was lung tumor tissue. The TCR comes from a man between 65 and 80 years old with non-small cell lung cancer. This chain joins TRBV5-6 and TRBJ1-6; weak D call: TRBD1 (5 bases). The CDR3 DNA reads as TGTGCCAGCAGCCCGGTGACAGCGGGGAGATCACCCCTCCACTTG. Its protein product is CASSPVTAGRSPLHL.